The sequence of this T cell receptor beta chain was determined in a study of neurological immune-mediated disorders. Germline V gives CDR1 SGHTA, CDR2 FQGNSA. This CDR3 spans 15 amino acids. The V segment lost 5 bases and the J segment 5 bases; nucleotides outside the gene matches: 7. This clonotype has a count of ten or more. Each CDR3 protein is one row after TCRdb ran MiXCR on the 5' RACE reads. The repertoire holds tens of thousands of distinct CDR3 sequences, with 4% to 6% as singletons. The clonotype was recovered from a man aged 18 to 30 with multiple sclerosis. The sequenced material came from PBMCs. This sequence joins TRBV7-2 and TRBJ1-5; the match to TRBD1 covers 9 bases. CDR3 loop: CASSPGTGSHQPQHF. The CDR3 DNA is TGTGCCAGCAGCCCCGGGACAGGGAGTCATCAGCCCCAGCATTTT.